The 28 T cell receptor beta chains listed next were all sequenced from one sample in a study of T cell repertoires in cytomegalovirus infection. From the reads, TCRdb called clonotypes with MiXCR, one entry per CDR3 protein. This sample yields fewer than 1,000,000 distinct CDR3 sequences, of which approximately 33% are seen a single time; around an eighth belongs to the top ten. For these receptors, no antigen is known. The sequencing used cultured CD8+ T cells from PBMCs, collected from culture after CMV antigen stimulation. The receptors were sampled from a human donor in good health (CMV status not recorded). Some clones in this sample may be carry-over from other donors' samples.

The chain joins TRBV2 to TRBJ2-7; D is unclear. The CDR3 sequence is 13 residues long. V was trimmed by 2 bases and J by 3 bases, leaving 8 bases between them. Germline V gene lookup returns CDR1 SNHLY and CDR2 FYNNEI. The CDR3 protein is CASSEKGIYEQYF. The CDR3 region has the DNA TGTGCCAGCAGTGAAAAGGGAATCTACGAGCAGTACTTC.

Concerning this clonotype itself: The junction does not match germline at one end; this may be a read error. This chain's CDR3 is CASSRPSSGTNVLTF. CDR3 in DNA: TGTGCCAGCAGCCGTCCTAGCTCTGGGACCAACGTCCTGACTTTC. The J gene is TRBJ2-6, the V gene TRBV14; D perhaps matches TRBD2 (5 bases). Germline V CDR1 and CDR2: SGHDN, FVKESK. This CDR3 is 15 amino acids long.

Only a few counts were recorded for this clonotype. This chain connects TRBV7-8 to TRBJ1-1, with 9 bases identical to TRBD1. This CDR3 spans 15 amino acids. Germline assignment: CDR1 SGHVS and CDR2 FQNEAQ. Trimming took 5 bases from V and 4 from J; bases not matched to a gene: 8. CDR3 amino acids: CASSASGQGGTEAFF. The CDR3 DNA is TGTGCCAGCAGCGCATCGGGACAGGGTGGCACTGAAGCTTTCTTT.

This clonotype turned up a few times. The chain combines TRBV6-5 with TRBJ1-1; possible D gene TRBD1, 6 bases. The CDR3 extends over 15 amino acids. Germline V gene sequence: CDR1 MNHEY, CDR2 SVGAGI. V was trimmed by 2 bases and J by 1 base, leaving 11 bases between them. CDR3 in DNA: TGTGCCAGCAGTTACCTTAGGGGGTGGAACACTGAAGCTTTCTTT. This encodes CASSYLRGWNTEAFF.

V is TRBV7-9 and J is TRBJ1-2, with D tentatively TRBD1 (6 bases). The V and J ends lost 5 bases and 2 bases respectively, with 15 bases between them. The CDR3 is 15 residues long. CDR1 is SEHNR, CDR2 FQNEAQ, per germline (reference sequence). CDR3 residues: CASSPLQGANYGYTF. The CDR3 bases are TGTGCCAGCAGCCCGCTACAGGGAGCGAACTATGGCTACACCTTC.

This clonotype was observed a handful of times. The chain is built from TRBV9 and TRBJ2-1; TRBD1 agrees at 7 bases. CDR1 and CDR2 (germline): SGDLS, YYNGEE. The V segment lost 4 bases and the J segment 4 bases; nucleotides outside the gene matches: 8. There are 15 residues in the CDR3. The CDR3 DNA follows: TGTGCCAGCAGCCCCGAAGACAGGGCTTACAATGAGCAGTTCTTC. This sequence encodes CASSPEDRAYNEQFF.

The chain links TRBV19 to TRBJ1-1, with 10 bases fitting TRBD1. The V and J ends lost 7 bases and 7 bases, in that order; junction bases with no gene match: 9. Germline CDR1 and CDR2: LNHDA and SQIVND (reference sequence). This CDR3 contains 14 residues. In DNA, the CDR3 is TGTGCCAGTACCCAATACCGGACAGGGGGTGAAGCTTTCTTT. It codes for CASTQYRTGGEAFF.

Notes on this clonotype: Sequence at one end of the junction differs from germline and may be a read error. The V gene is TRBV11-2, the J gene TRBJ2-2; TRBD2 aligns across 7 bases. Germline loops: CDR1 SGHAT, CDR2 FQNNGV. CDR3 length: 13 amino acids. The chain's CDR3 is CARRDYNTEELFF. Written as DNA, the CDR3 is TGTGCCAGACGGGACTATAACACCGAGGAGCTGTTTTTT.

This chain connects TRBV2 to TRBJ2-7, with TRBD2 as a possible D gene (5 bases). The CDR3 spans 12 residues. The germline V gene has CDR1 SNHLY and CDR2 FYNNEI. The V gene lost 4 bases and the J gene lost 6 bases, with 10 bases spanning the gap. The DNA for the CDR3 is TGTGCCAGCAGTGGCGGGCTTTTCGAGCAGTACGTC. Amino acids: CASSGGLFEQYV.

This clonotype was found once. V usage is TRBV6-1 and J usage is TRBJ2-1; 11 nucleotides match TRBD2. V was clipped by 6 bases and J by 5 bases; unmatched bases: 9. There are 16 residues in the CDR3. The V gene's germline CDR1 is MNHNS and CDR2 SASEGT. The chain's CDR3 is CASSPIAGGPHNEQFF. For the CDR3, the DNA is TGTGCCAGCAGCCCAATAGCGGGGGGGCCACACAATGAGCAGTTCTTC.

This chain uses TRBV7-9 with TRBJ2-7; 11 bases are shared with TRBD2. The ends lost 5 bases at V and 2 bases at J; junction bases unmatched: 5. The CDR3 spans 15 residues. CDR1 is SEHNR and CDR2 is FQNEAQ in the germline V gene (reference sequence). The CDR3 DNA reads TGTGCCAGCAGCCTCCGACTAGCGGGGACCTACGAGCAGTACTTC. Translated, it gives CASSLRLAGTYEQYF. Full variable domain (rest looked up from reference TRBV7-9 and TRBJ2-7): DTGVSQNPRHKITKRGQNVTFRCDPISEHNRLYWYRQTLGQGPEFLTYFQNEAQLEKSRLLSDRFSAERPKGSFSTLEIQRTEQGDSAMYLCASSLRLAGTYEQYFGPGTRLTVT.

The gene calls are TRBV4-3 and TRBJ2-3; 7 bases line up with TRBD1. Germline trimming cut 1 base from V and 4 bases from J; bases unmatched to any gene: 8. Germline-derived CDR1 and CDR2 are LGHNA and YSLEER. The CDR3 is 16 amino acids. As DNA, the CDR3 is TGCGCCAGCAGCCAAGGTTCCACAGGGGCTGCAGATACGCAGTATTTT. This codes for CASSQGSTGAADTQYF.

This clonotype occurred a few times. This rearrangement joins TRBV10-3 to TRBJ2-7; the match to TRBD1 covers 11 bases. Germline V lookup: CDR1 ENHRY, CDR2 SYGVKD. The CDR3 has 13 residues. For the CDR3, the DNA is TGTATATGCCGGGGGGACAGGGGGAACGAGCAGTACTTC. Translation gives CICRGDRGNEQYF.

A remark on this clonotype: At one end, the junction sequence differs from germline, possibly due to a read error. The chain is built from TRBV7-7 and TRBJ2-5; unclear D gene. Germline assignment: CDR1 SSHAT and CDR2 FNYEAQ (reference sequence). This CDR3 region has 14 residues. CDR3 amino acids: CASSLDVMEETQYF. DNA of the CDR3: TGTGCTAGCAGCTTAGATGTGATGGAAGAGACCCAGTACTTC. Filled out from reference TRBV7-7 and TRBJ2-5, the complete variable domain reads GAGVSQSPRYKVTKRGQDVTLRCDPISSHATLYWYQQALGQGPEFLTYFNYEAQPDKSGLPSDRFSAERPEGSISTLTIQRTEQRDSAMYRCASSLDVMEETQYFGPGTRLLVL.

V gene TRBV11-2 combines with J gene TRBJ1-1, with 10 bases that match TRBD1. Germline V lookup: CDR1 SGHAT, CDR2 FQNNGV. Germline trimming cut 2 bases from V and 4 bases from J; bases unmatched to any gene: 7. The CDR3 is 16 amino acids. Here the CDR3 reads CASSLWRQGARTEAFF. In DNA, the CDR3 is TGTGCCAGCAGCTTATGGAGACAGGGGGCGCGCACTGAAGCTTTCTTT.

This clonotype was detected a few times. The rearrangement uses TRBV4-1 and TRBJ2-3; D gene uncertain. Germline loops: CDR1 MGHRA, CDR2 YSYEKL. This CDR3 is 16 amino acids long. The V and J ends lost 3 bases and 6 bases respectively, with 19 bases between them. CDR3 loop: CASSQTSRSRADTQYF. CDR3 DNA sequence: TGCGCCAGCAGCCAGACGTCAAGAAGCCGGGCCGATACGCAGTATTTT.

DNA of the CDR3: TGTGCCAGCAGACACAGGGGCTACACTGAAGCTTTCTTT. It is translated as CASRHRGYTEAFF. The rearrangement uses TRBV7-6 and TRBJ1-1; 7 nucleotides agree with TRBD1. The CDR3 length is 13 residues. The V segment lost 6 bases and the J segment 3 bases; nucleotides outside the gene matches: 4. The germline V gene has CDR1 SGHVS and CDR2 FNYEAQ.

The rearrangement links TRBV19 to TRBJ2-7, with a possible D match to TRBD2 (6 bases). The germline V gene has CDR1 LNHDA and CDR2 SQIVND (reference sequence). The V gene lost 5 bases and the J gene lost 7 bases, with 15 bases spanning the gap. The CDR3 covers 13 residues. CDR3 protein: CASSFQGLLEQYF. The CDR3 region has the DNA TGTGCCAGTAGTTTCCAAGGACTATTAGAGCAGTACTTC.

J is TRBJ2-7 and V is TRBV6-2 or TRBV6-3; weak D call: TRBD1 (5 bases). Germline CDR1 reads MNHEY; CDR2 reads SVGEGT. The V end was cut by 2 bases, the J end by 1 base, with 15 bases between. This CDR3 contains 16 residues. In DNA, the CDR3 is TGTGCCAGCAGTTACCAGGACATAGTCTTTTCCTACGAGCAGTACTTC. Its protein is CASSYQDIVFSYEQYF.

This clonotype was seen ten or more times. V gene TRBV7-6 combines with J gene TRBJ2-2; the D gene is possibly TRBD2 (6 bases). Germline V gene data show CDR1 as SGHVS and CDR2 as FNYEAQ. Trimming shortened V by 1 base and J by 7 bases, and 22 bases separated the two germline ends. This CDR3 has 18 residues. The CDR3 nucleotides are TGTGCCAGCAGCTTAGGACCTCGACATACGGGGGAATTCGGGGAGCTGTTTTTT. Its translation: CASSLGPRHTGEFGELFF.

The chain uses TRBV7-9 and TRBJ1-1; D remains unclear. The CDR3 runs to 13 residues. The ends were cut back, 0 bases at V and 4 bases at J, with 6 bases in the middle. CDR1 and CDR2 from the germline V gene are SEHNR and FQNEAQ (reference sequence). CDR3 sequence (DNA): TGTGCCAGCAGCTTAGCGGGGATCACTGAAGCTTTCTTT. This sequence encodes CASSLAGITEAFF.

The V and J genes are TRBV6-1 and TRBJ1-5, with 8 bases identical to TRBD1. The CDR3 spans 21 residues. Per the germline V gene, CDR1 is MNHNS and CDR2 is SASEGT. Trimming cost V 6 bases and J 2 bases; bases outside gene matches: 24. CDR3 nucleotide sequence: TGTGCCAGCAGAATCCGAGCAGGGGGCGCGCCCCATGGAGAAGGCAATCAGCCCCAGCATTTT. Protein sequence: CASRIRAGGAPHGEGNQPQHF.

This clonotype was seen a handful of times. The gene calls are TRBV11-2 and TRBJ2-2, with D perhaps assigned TRBD1 or TRBD2 (6 bases each). Germline CDR1 reads SGHAT; CDR2 reads FQNNGV. The CDR3 contains 20 residues. Trimming pared 1 base from V and 5 bases from J, leaving 26 bases between. The CDR3 loop is CASSLVPFDRSRRGTGELFF. The CDR3 region has the DNA TGTGCCAGCAGCTTAGTTCCTTTTGATCGGTCCAGGAGGGGGACCGGGGAGCTGTTTTTT.

The chain uses TRBV10-3 and TRBJ2-7, with TRBD1 as a possible D gene (5 bases). CDR1 and CDR2 from the germline V gene are ENHRY and SYGVKD. V lost 5 bases and J lost 6, with 11 bases in between. This CDR3 has 12 amino acids. CDR3 in amino acids: CAISSQGLEQYV. The CDR3 nucleotides read TGTGCCATCAGTAGTCAGGGTCTCGAGCAGTACGTC.

The rearrangement joins TRBV28 to TRBJ2-7; D could derive from TRBD1 or TRBD2 (5 bases each). The CDR3 covers 13 residues. Deletions cut 7 bases from V and 6 bases from J, with 16 bases between. Germline lookup yields CDR1 MDHEN and CDR2 SYDVKM. The CDR3 spells CASIGTYPREQYV. The CDR3 bases are TGTGCCAGCATAGGGACGTACCCCCGCGAGCAGTACGTC.

This clonotype was detected a few times. V usage is TRBV28 and J usage is TRBJ1-1, with no clear D. V shed 6 bases and J shed 4 bases, with 24 bases lying between them. From germline, CDR1 is MDHEN and CDR2 SYDVKM. This CDR3 region has 17 residues. CDR3 sequence (DNA): TGTGCCAGCAGCCCATCCCTCGTGGTTTGGCCGATCACTGAAGCTTTCTTT. Protein product: CASSPSLVVWPITEAFF. Full variable domain (outside the CDR3, taken from reference TRBV28 and TRBJ1-1): DVKVTQSSRYLVKRTGEKVFLECVQDMDHENMFWYRQDPGLGLRLIYFSYDVKMKEKGDIPEGYSVSREKKERFSLILESASTNQTSMYLCASSPSLVVWPITEAFFGQGTRLTVV.

This clonotype has a handful of counts. The rearrangement links TRBV4-1 to TRBJ1-1; D uncertain. V was pared by 0 bases and J by 1 base, with 9 bases between. This CDR3 spans 15 amino acids. Germline assignment: CDR1 MGHRA and CDR2 YSYEKL. The CDR3: CASSQEPGGNTEAFF. CDR3 sequence (DNA): TGCGCCAGCAGCCAAGAGCCGGGTGGGAACACTGAAGCTTTCTTT.

This clonotype occurred once. V gene TRBV16 combines with J gene TRBJ2-7; D is unresolved. With 0 bases removed from V and 2 bases from J, the gap between germline ends came to 11 bases. Germline V gives CDR1 KGHSY, CDR2 FQNENV. This CDR3 has 15 residues. The DNA of the CDR3 is TGTGCCAGCAGCCAATCTAGTGGGCAGACCTACGAGCAGTACTTC. The encoded protein is CASSQSSGQTYEQYF.